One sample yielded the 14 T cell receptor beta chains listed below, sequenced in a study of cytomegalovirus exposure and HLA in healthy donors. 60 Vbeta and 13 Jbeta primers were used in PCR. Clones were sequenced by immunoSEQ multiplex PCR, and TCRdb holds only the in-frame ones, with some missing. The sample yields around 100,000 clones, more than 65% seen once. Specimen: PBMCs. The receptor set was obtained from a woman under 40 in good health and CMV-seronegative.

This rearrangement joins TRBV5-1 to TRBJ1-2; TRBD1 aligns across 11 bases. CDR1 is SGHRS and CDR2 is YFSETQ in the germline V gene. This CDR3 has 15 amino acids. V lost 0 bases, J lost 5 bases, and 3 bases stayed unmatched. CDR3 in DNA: TGCGCCAGCAGCTTGGAAGGGACAGGGGGTTATGGCTACACCTTC. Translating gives CASSLEGTGGYGYTF.

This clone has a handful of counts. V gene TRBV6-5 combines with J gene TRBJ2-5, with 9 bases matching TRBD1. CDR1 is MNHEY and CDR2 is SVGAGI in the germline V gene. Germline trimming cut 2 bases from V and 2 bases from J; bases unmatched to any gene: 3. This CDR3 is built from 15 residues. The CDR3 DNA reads TGTGCCAGCAGTTACGGGGGACAGGGACAAGAGACCCAGTACTTC. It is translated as CASSYGGQGQETQYF.

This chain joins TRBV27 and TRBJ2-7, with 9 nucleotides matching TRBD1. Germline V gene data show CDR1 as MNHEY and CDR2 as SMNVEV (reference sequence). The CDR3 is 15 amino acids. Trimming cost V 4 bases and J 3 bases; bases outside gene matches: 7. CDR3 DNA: TGTGCCAGCAGTTCAGGGACAGGGCTCCTCTACGAGCAGTACTTC. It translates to CASSSGTGLLYEQYF.

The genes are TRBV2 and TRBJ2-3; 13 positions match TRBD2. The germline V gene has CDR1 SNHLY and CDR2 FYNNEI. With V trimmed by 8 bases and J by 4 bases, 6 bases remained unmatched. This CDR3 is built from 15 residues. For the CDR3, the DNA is TGTGCCAGCCGGGGACTAGCGGGAAACGCAGATACGCAGTATTTT. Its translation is CASRGLAGNADTQYF.

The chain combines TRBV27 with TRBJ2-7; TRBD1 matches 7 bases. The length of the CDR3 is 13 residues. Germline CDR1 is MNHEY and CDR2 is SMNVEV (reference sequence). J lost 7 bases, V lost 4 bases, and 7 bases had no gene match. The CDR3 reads CASSYLTGHEQYF. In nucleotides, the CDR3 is TGTGCCAGCAGTTACTTGACAGGGCATGAGCAGTACTTC.

CDR3 loop: CASSVTGTGGYEQYF. CDR3 nucleotide sequence: TGTGCCAGTAGTGTGACCGGGACAGGGGGCTACGAGCAGTACTTC. This chain links TRBV19 with TRBJ2-7, with 11 bases aligning to TRBD1. The germline gives CDR1 LNHDA, CDR2 SQIVND (reference sequence). Germline trimming cut 5 bases from V and 3 bases from J; bases unmatched to any gene: 6. The CDR3 covers 15 residues.

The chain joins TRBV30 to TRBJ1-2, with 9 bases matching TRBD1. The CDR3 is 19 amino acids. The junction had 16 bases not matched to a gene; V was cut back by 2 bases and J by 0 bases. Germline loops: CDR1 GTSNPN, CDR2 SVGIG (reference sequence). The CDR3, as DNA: TGTGCCTGGAGTCCAACTACCGGGACAGGGAAGAGTGCTAACTATGGCTACACCTTC. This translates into CAWSPTTGTGKSANYGYTF.

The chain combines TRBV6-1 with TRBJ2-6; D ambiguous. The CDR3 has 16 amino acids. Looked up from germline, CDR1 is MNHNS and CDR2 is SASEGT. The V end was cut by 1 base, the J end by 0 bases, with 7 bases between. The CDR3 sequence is CASSEDRVSGANVLTF. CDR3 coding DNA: TGTGCCAGCAGTGAAGATCGCGTCTCTGGGGCCAACGTCCTGACTTTC.

The CDR3 nucleotides are TGTGCCAGTAGTGCGGGACTCATCCACGAGCAGTACTTC. Translating it yields CASSAGLIHEQYF. The genes are TRBV19 and TRBJ2-7; a weak D match, TRBD2 (6 bases). Germline CDR1 reads LNHDA; CDR2 reads SQIVND (reference sequence). This CDR3 is 13 amino acids long. The ends were cut back, 5 bases at V and 5 bases at J, with 13 bases in the middle.

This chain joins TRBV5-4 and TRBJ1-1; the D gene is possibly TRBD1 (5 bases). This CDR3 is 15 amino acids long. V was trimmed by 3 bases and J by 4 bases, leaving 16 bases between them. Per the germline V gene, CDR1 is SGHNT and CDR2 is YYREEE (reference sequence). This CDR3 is CASSSGGEGSTEAFF. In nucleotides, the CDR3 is TGTGCCAGCAGCTCCGGGGGGGAGGGTAGCACTGAAGCTTTCTTT.

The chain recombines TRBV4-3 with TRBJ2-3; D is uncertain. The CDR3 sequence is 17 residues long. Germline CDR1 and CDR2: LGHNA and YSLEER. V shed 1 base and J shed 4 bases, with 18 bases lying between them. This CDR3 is CASSQVGPQVGADTQYF. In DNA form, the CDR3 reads TGCGCCAGCAGCCAAGTTGGGCCCCAGGTCGGCGCAGATACGCAGTATTTT.

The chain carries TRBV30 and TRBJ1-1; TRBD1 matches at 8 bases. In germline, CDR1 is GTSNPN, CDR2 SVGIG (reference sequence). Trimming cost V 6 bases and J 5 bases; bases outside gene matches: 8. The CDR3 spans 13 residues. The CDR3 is CACDRGGRTEAFF. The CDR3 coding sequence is TGTGCCTGCGACAGGGGAGGTAGAACTGAAGCTTTCTTT. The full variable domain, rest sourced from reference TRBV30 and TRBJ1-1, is SQTIHQWPATLVQPVGSPLSLECTVEGTSNPNLYWYRQAAGRGLQLLFYSVGIGQISSEVPQNLSASRPQDRQFILSSKKLLLSDSGFYLCACDRGGRTEAFFGQGTRLTVV.

The CDR3 nucleotides are TGTGCCAGAAGCACTAGACAGGGTGCAGGCGCTGAAGCTTTCTTT. Amino acids: CARSTRQGAGAEAFF. The chain couples TRBV7-5 to TRBJ1-1; the table's D gene call, TRBD1, was not cross checked with the DNA. TRBV7-5 counts as a pseudogene. The CDR3 length is 15 residues.

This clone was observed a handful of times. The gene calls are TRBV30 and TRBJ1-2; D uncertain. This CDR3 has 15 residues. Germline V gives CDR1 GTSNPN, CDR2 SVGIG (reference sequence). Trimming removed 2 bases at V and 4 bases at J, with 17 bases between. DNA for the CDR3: TGTGCCTGGAGTCTTGCGACTCGTAAAGGCTATGGCTACACCTTC. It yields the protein CAWSLATRKGYGYTF.